This is a list of T cell receptor beta chains from one sample in a study of blood T cells in healthy people across ages. TCRdb analysed the 5' RACE reads with MiXCR anew, one entry per CDR3 protein. The table lists 730,000 or so distinct CDR3 sequences, roughly 41% of them singletons, with more than 20% in the top ten. The specimen was blood. These receptors originate from a woman in her sixties or seventies in good health. CDR3s include the opening cysteine and the closing phenylalanine or tryptophan. A D gene is named only where the DNA matches it firmly. A row's size may be missing; if present it is once, few, many or a size class.

- TRBJ2-7 - TRBV27 CASRSGSSYEQYF TGTGCCAGCAGATCCGGGAGCTCCTACGAGCAGTACTTC
- TRBJ2-7 few TRBV7-9 CASSPEWVSYEQYF TGTGCCAGCAGCCCCGAGTGGGTATCCTACGAGCAGTACTTC
- TRBJ2-2 - TRBV7-2 CASSIIGQTTGELFF TGTGCCAGCAGCATCATAGGACAGACCACCGGGGAGCTGTTTTTT
- TRBJ1-4 - TRBV2 CASRSPERNEKLFF TGTGCCAGCAGATCGCCTGAACGTAATGAAAAACTGTTTTTT
TRBD2 TRBJ2-3 few TRBV5-1 CASSWTSGDTDTQYF TGCGCCAGCAGCTGGACTAGCGGAGACACAGATACGCAGTATTTT
TRBD2 TRBJ2-7 - TRBV20-1 CSARVSGNSYEQYF TGCAGTGCTAGGGTTAGCGGGAACTCCTACGAGCAGTACTTC
- TRBJ1-3 - TRBV5-1 CASSGSQASSGNTIYF TGCGCCAGCAGCGGGAGCCAGGCCAGCTCTGGAAACACCATATATTTT
- TRBJ1-2 - TRBV12-3/TRBV12-4 CASSDSEGIWAYGYTF TGTGCCAGCAGCGATTCGGAGGGGATCTGGGCCTATGGCTACACCTTC
- TRBJ2-7 - TRBV29-1 CSVGGRDRDEQYF TGCAGCGTGGGGGGCAGGGATCGGGACGAGCAGTACTTC
- TRBJ2-3 many TRBV12-3/TRBV12-4 CASSLVVGAADTQYF TGTGCCAGCAGTTTGGTGGTAGGAGCGGCAGATACGCAGTATTTT